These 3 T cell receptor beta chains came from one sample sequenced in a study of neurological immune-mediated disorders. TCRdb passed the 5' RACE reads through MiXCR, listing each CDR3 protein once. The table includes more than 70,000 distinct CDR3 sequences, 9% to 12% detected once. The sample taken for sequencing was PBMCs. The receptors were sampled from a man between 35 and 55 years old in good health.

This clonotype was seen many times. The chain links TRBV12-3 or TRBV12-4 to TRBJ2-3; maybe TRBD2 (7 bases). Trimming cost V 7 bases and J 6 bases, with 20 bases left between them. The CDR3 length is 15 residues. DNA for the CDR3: TGTGCCAGCAACCCCGGCGGGGGCGGGTGGGATACGCAGTATTTT. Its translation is CASNPGGGGWDTQYF.

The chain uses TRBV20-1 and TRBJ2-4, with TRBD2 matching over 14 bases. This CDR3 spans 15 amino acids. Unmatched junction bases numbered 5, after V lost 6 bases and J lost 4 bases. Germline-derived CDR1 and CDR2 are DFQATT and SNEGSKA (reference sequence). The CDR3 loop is CSAPTSGGAKNIQYF. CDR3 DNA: TGCAGTGCCCCGACTAGCGGGGGGGCAAAAAACATTCAGTACTTC.

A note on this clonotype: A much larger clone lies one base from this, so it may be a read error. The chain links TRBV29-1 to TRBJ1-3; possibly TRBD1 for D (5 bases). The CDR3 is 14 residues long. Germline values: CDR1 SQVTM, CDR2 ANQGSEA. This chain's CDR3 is CSVVDWGSGNNIYF. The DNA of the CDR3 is TGCAGCGTTGTCGACTGGGGCTCTGGAAACAACATATATTTT.